This is a list of T cell receptor beta chains from one sample in a study of PD-L1 blockade in urothelial cancer. Assay used: immunoSEQ multiplex PCR; TCRdb lists only in-frame clones, some missing. This table has about 130,000 clones, approximately 84% appearing once. The sample consisted of PBMCs, taken around atezolizumab (anti-PD-L1) treatment. Every receptor here comes from a man aged 45 to 65 with urothelial cancer. Both conserved end residues are part of each CDR3. A D gene is named only where the DNA matches it firmly. Clone size, where shown, is once, few, many, or a class for clones that have expanded.

>-|medium-sized|TRBJ1-2|TRBV27
CASGFNYGYTF
TGTGCCTCCGGGTTTAACTATGGCTACACCTTC
>TRBD2|-|TRBJ2-7|TRBV27
CASSLVAGGGYSYEQYF
TGTGCCAGCAGTTTAGTAGCGGGAGGGGGATACTCCTACGAGCAGTACTTC
>-|-|TRBJ1-4|TRBV5-1
CASSKTGSGEKLFF
TGCGCCAGCAGCAAAACAGGGTCGGGTGAAAAACTGTTTTTT
>-|-|TRBJ2-5|TRBV14
CASSHAYGVGQETQYF
TGTGCCAGCAGCCACGCATACGGAGTCGGTCAAGAGACCCAGTACTTC
>TRBD2|once|TRBJ2-1|TRBV11-1
CASSPLGGDPNEQFF
TGTGCCAGCAGCCCATTGGGGGGGGATCCCAATGAGCAGTTCTTC
>TRBD1|-|TRBJ2-7|TRBV18
CASSGTGQTYEQYF
TGTGCCAGCTCAGGAACGGGACAGACCTACGAGCAGTACTTC
>-|-|TRBJ1-1|TRBV7-2
CASTWTPVGTEAFF
TGTGCCAGCACCTGGACACCCGTGGGCACTGAAGCTTTCTTT
>-|-|TRBJ2-5|TRBV4-1
CASSQGASKETQYF
TGCGCCAGCAGCCAAGGGGCCTCTAAAGAGACCCAGTACTTC
>-|-|TRBJ2-7|TRBV15
CATSRRALADHEQYF
TGTGCCACCAGCCGGAGGGCACTAGCTGACCACGAGCAGTACTTC
>TRBD1|-|TRBJ1-5|TRBV6-5
CASRLQGQNQPQHF
TGTGCCAGCAGACTACAGGGACAGAATCAGCCCCAGCATTTT